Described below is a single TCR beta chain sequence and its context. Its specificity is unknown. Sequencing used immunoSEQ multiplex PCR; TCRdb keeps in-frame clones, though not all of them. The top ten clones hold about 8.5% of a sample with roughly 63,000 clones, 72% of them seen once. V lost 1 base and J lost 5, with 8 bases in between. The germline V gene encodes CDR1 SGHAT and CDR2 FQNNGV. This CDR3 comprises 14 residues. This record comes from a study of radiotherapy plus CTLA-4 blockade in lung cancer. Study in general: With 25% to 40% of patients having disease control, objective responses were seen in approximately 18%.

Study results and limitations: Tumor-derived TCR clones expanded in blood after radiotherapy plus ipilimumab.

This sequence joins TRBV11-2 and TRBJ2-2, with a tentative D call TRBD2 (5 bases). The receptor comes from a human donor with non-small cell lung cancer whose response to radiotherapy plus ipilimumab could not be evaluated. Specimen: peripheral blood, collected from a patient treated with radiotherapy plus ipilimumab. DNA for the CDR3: TGTGCCAGCAGCTTAGCTGGGGAGACCGGGGAGCTGTTTTTT. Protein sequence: CASSLAGETGELFF.